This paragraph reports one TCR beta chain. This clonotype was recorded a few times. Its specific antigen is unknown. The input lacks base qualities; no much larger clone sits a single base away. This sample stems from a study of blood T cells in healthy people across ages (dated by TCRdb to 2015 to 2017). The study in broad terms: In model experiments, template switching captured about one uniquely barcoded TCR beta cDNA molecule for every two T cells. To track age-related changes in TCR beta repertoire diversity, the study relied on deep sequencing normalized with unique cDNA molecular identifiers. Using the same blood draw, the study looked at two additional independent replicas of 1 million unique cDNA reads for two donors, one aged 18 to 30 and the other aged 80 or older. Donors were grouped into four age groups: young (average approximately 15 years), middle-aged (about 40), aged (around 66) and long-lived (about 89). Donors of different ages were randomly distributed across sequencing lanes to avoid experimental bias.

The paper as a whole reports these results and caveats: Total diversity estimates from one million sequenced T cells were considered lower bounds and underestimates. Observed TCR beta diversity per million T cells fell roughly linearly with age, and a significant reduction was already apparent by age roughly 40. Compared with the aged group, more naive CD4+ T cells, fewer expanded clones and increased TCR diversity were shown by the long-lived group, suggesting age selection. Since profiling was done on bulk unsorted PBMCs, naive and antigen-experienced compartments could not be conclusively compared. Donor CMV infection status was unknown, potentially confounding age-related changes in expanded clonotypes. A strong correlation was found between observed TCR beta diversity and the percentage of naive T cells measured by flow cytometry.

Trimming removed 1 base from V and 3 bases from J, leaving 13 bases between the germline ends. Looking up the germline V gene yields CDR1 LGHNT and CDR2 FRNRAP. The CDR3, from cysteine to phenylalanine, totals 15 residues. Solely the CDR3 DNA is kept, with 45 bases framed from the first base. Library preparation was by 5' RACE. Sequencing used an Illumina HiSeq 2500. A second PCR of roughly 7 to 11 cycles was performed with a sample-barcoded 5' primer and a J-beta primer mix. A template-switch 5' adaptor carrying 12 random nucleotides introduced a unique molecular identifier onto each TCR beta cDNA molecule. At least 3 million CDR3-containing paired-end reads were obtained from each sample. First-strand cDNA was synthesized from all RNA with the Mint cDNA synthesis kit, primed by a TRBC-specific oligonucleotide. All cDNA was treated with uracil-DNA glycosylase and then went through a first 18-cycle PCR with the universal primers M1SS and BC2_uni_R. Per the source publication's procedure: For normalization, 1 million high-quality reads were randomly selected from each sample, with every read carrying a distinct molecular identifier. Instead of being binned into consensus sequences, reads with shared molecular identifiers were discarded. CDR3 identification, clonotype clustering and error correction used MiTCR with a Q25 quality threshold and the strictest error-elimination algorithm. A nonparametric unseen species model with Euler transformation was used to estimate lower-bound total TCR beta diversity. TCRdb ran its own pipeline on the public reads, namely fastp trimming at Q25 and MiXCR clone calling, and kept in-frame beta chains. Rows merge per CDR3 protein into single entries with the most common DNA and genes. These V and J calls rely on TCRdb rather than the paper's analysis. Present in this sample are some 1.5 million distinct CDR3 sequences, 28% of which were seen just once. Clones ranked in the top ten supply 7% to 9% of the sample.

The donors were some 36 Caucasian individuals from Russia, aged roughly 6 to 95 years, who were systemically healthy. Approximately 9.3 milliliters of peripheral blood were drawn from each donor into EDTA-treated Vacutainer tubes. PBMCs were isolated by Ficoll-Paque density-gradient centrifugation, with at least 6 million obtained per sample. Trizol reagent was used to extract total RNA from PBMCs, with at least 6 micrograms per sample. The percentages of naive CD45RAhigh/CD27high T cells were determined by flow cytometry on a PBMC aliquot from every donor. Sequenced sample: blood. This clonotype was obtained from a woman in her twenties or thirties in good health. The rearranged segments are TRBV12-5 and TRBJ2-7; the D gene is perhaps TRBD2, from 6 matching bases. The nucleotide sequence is TGTGCTAGTGGTTTGGGCGGGACGGCTAGCTACGAGCAGTACTTC. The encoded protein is CASGLGGTASYEQYF.